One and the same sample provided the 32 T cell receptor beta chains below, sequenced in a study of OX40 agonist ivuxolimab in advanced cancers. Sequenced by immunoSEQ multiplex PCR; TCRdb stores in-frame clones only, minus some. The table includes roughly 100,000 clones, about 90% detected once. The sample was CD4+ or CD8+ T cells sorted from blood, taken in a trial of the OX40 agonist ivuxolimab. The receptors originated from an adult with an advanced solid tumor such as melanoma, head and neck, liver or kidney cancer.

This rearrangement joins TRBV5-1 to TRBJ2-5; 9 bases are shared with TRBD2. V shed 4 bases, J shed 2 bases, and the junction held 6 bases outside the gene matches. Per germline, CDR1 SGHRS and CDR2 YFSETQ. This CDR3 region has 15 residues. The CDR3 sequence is CASSVSGGPQETQYF. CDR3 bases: TGCGCCAGCAGCGTTAGCGGGGGACCACAAGAGACCCAGTACTTC.

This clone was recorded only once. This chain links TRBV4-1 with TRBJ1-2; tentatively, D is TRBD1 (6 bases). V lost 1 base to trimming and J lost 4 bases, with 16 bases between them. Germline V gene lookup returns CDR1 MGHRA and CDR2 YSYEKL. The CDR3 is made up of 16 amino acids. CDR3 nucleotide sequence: TGCGCCAGCAGCCAAGGTTTCAGAGGGGGTAGCTATGGCTACACCTTC. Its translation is CASSQGFRGGSYGYTF.

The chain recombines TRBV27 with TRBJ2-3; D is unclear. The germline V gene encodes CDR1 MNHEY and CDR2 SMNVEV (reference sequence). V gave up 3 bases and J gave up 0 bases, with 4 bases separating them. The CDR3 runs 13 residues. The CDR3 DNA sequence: TGTGCCAGCAGTTTCTACAGCACAGATACGCAGTATTTT. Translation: CASSFYSTDTQYF.

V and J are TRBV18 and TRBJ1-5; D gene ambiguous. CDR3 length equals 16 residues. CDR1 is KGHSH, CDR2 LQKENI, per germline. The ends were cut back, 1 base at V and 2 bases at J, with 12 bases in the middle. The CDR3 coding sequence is TGTGCCAGCTCACCACGAGGCGGGGAGCGCAATCAGCCCCAGCATTTT. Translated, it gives CASSPRGGERNQPQHF.

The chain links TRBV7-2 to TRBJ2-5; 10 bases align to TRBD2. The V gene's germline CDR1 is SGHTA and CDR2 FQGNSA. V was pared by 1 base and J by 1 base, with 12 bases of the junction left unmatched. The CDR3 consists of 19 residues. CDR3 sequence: CASSLDPPSGGRLQETQYF. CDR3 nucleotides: TGTGCCAGCAGCTTAGACCCCCCTAGCGGGGGCCGTCTCCAAGAGACCCAGTACTTC.

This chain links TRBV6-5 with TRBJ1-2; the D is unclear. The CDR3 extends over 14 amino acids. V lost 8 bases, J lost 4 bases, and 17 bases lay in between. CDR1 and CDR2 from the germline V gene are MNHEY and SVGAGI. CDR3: CASGRVAGPYGYTF. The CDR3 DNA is TGTGCCAGCGGGCGAGTCGCAGGACCCTATGGCTACACCTTC.

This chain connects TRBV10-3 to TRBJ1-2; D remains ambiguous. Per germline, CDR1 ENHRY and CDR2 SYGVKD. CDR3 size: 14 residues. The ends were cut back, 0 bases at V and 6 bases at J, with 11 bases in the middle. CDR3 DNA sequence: TGTGCCATCAGTGAGTCGACACAGAGCGATGGCTACACCTTC. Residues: CAISESTQSDGYTF.

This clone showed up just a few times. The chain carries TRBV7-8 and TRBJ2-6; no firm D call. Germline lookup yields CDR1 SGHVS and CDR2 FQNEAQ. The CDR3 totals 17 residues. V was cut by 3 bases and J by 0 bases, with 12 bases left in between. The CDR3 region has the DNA TGTGCCAGCAGCTTGGAAAGTTTCTCCTCTGGGGCCAACGTCCTGACTTTC. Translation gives CASSLESFSSGANVLTF.

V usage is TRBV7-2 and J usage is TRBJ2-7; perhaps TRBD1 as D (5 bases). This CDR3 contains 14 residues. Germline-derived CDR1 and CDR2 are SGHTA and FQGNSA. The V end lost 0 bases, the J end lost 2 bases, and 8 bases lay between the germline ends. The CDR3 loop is CASSLAQGPYEQYF. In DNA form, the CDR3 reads TGTGCCAGCAGCTTAGCCCAGGGTCCCTACGAGCAGTACTTC. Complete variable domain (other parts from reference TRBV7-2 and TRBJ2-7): GAGVSQSPSNKVTEKGKDVELRCDPISGHTALYWYRQSLGQGLEFLIYFQGNSAPDKSGLPSDRFSAERTGGSVSTLTIQRTQQEDSAVYLCASSLAQGPYEQYFGPGTRLTVT.

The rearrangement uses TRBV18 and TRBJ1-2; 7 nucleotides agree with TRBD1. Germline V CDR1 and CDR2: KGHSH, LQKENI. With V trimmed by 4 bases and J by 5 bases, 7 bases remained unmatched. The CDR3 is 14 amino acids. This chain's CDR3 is CASSLPGTDYGYTF. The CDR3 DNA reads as TGTGCCAGCTCACTCCCCGGGACAGATTATGGCTACACCTTC.

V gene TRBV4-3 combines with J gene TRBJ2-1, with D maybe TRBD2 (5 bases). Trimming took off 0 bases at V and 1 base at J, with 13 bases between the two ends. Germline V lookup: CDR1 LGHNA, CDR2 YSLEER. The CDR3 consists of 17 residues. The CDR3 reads CASSQEATGISYNEQFF. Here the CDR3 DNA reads TGCGCCAGCAGCCAAGAGGCAACGGGGATTTCCTACAATGAGCAGTTCTTC.

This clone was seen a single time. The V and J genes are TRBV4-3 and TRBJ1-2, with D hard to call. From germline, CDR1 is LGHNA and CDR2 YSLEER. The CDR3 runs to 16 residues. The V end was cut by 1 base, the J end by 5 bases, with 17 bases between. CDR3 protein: CASSQGTPTDGYGYTF. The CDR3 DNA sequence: TGCGCCAGCAGCCAAGGGACTCCGACCGACGGGTATGGCTACACCTTC.

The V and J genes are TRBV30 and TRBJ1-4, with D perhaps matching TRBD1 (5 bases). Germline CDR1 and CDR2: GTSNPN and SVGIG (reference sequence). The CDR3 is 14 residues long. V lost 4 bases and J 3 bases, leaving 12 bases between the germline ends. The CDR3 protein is CAWMGGLANEKLFF. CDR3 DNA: TGTGCCTGGATGGGGGGACTGGCTAATGAAAAACTGTTTTTT.

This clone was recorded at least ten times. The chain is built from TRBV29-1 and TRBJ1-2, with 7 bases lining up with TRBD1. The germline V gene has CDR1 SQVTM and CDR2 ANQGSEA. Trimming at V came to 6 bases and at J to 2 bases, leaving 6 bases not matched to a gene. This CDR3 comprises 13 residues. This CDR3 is CSVTPTGNYGYTF. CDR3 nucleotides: TGCAGCGTAACTCCGACAGGGAACTATGGCTACACCTTC.

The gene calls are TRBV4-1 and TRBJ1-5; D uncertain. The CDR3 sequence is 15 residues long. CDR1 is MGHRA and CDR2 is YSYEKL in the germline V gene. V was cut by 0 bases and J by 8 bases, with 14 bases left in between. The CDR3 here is CASSQDRGRGKPQHF. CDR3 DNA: TGCGCCAGCAGCCAAGATCGTGGCAGAGGGAAGCCCCAGCATTTT.

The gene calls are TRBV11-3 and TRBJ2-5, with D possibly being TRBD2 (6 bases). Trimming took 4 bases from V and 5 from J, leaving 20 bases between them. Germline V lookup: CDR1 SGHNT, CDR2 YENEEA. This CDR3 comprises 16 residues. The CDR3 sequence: CASSSSGQGLSETQYF. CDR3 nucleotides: TGTGCCAGCAGCTCCTCGGGGCAGGGACTTTCGGAGACCCAGTACTTC.

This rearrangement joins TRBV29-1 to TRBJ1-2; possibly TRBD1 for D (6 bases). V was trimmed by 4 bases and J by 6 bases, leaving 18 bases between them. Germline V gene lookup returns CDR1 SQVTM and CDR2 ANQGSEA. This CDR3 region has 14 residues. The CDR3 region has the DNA TGCAGCGTTGGGTCGGACAGTAACAGAGATGGCTACACCTTC. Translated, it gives CSVGSDSNRDGYTF.

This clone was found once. The CDR3 DNA follows: TGTGCCAGCAGTTCGGCTGTTCCGAACACTGAAGCTTTCTTT. Its translation is CASSSAVPNTEAFF. The chain is built from TRBV28 and TRBJ1-1; no clear D. Germline loops: CDR1 MDHEN, CDR2 SYDVKM. The CDR3 covers 14 residues. Trimming removed 4 bases from V and 1 base from J, with 10 bases in between.

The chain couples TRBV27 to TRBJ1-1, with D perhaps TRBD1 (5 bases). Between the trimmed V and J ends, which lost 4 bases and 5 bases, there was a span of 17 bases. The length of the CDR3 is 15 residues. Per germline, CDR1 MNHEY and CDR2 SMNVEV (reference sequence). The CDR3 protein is CASSYPGAGGTEAFF. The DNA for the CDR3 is TGTGCCAGCAGTTACCCCGGGGCCGGAGGAACTGAAGCTTTCTTT.

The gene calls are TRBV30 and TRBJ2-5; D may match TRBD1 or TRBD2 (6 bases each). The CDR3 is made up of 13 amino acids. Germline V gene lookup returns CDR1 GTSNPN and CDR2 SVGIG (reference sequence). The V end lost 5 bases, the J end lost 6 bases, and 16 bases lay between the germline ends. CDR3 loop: CAWGEKGGKTQYF. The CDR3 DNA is TGTGCCTGGGGGGAAAAAGGGGGGAAGACCCAGTACTTC.

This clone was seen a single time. The CDR3 coding sequence is TGTGCCTGGAGTAGGACTATCGGAAACACCATATATTTT. Translating gives CAWSRTIGNTIYF. The chain links TRBV30 to TRBJ1-3; D gene uncertain. The CDR3 loop spans 13 amino acids. Trimming shortened V by 2 bases and J by 4 bases, and 9 bases separated the two germline ends. CDR1 is GTSNPN and CDR2 is SVGIG in the germline V gene (reference sequence).

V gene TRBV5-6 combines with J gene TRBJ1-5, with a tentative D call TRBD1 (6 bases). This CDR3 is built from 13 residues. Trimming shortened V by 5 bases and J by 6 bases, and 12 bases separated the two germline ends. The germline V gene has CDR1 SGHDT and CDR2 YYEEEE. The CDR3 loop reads CASSQGIGQPQHF. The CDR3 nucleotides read TGTGCCAGCAGTCAGGGGATTGGTCAGCCCCAGCATTTT.

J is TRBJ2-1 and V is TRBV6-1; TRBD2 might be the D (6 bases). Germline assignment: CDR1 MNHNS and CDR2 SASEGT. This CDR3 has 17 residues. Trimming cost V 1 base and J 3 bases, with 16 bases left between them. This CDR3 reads CASSEVGVGLIYNEQFF. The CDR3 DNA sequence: TGTGCCAGCAGTGAAGTGGGGGTGGGACTGATCTACAATGAGCAGTTCTTC.

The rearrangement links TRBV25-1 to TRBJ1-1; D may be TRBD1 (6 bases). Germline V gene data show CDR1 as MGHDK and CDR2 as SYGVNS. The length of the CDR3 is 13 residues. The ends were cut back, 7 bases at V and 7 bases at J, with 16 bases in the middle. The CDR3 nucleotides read TGTGCCAGCACTTGGGCGGGGGGCGTTGAAGCTTTCTTT. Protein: CASTWAGGVEAFF. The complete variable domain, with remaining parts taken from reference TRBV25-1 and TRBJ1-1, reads EADIYQTPRYLVIGTGKKITLECSQTMGHDKMYWYQQDPGMELHLIHYSYGVNSTEKGDLSSESTVSRIRTEHFPLTLESARPSHTSQYLCASTWAGGVEAFFGQGTRLTVV.

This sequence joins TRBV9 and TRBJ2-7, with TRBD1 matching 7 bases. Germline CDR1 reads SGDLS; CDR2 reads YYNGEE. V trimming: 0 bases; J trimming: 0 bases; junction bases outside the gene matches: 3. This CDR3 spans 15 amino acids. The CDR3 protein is CASSVAGGSSYEQYF. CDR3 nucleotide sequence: TGTGCCAGCAGCGTAGCAGGGGGAAGCTCCTACGAGCAGTACTTC.

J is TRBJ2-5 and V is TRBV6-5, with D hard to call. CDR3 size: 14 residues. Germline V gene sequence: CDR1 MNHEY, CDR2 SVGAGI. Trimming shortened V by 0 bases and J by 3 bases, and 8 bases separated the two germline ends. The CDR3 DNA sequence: TGTGCCAGCAGTTACTCGAACAGCGAAGAGACCCAGTACTTC. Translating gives CASSYSNSEETQYF.

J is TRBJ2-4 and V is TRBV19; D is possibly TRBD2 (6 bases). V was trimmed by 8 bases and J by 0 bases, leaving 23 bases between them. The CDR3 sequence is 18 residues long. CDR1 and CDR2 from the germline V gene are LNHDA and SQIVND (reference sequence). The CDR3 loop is CASGPGGRVEGAKNIQYF. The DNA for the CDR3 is TGTGCCAGTGGCCCCGGGGGACGGGTGGAAGGAGCCAAAAACATTCAGTACTTC.

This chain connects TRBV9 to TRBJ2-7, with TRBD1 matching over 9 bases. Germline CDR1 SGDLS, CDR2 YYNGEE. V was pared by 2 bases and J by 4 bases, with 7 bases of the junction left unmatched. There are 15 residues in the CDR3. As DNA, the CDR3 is TGTGCCAGCAGCGTCCGAGGACAGGGGCGTTACGAGCAGTACTTC. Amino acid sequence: CASSVRGQGRYEQYF.

The CDR3 reads CASSSGGLYGYTF. In DNA, the CDR3 is TGTGCCAGCAGCTCAGGGGGACTCTATGGCTACACCTTC. The chain uses TRBV7-2 and TRBJ1-2; 7 positions match TRBD1. In germline, CDR1 is SGHTA, CDR2 FQGNSA. The CDR3 is 13 residues long. With 4 bases clipped from V and 4 bases from J, the junction kept 3 bases outside the gene matches.

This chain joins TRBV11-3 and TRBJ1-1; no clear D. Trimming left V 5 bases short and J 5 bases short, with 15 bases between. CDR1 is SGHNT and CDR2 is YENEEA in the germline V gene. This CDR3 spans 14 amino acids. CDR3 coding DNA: TGTGCCAGCAGCCCCCGGGGAGGGAGGACTGAAGCTTTCTTT. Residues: CASSPRGGRTEAFF.

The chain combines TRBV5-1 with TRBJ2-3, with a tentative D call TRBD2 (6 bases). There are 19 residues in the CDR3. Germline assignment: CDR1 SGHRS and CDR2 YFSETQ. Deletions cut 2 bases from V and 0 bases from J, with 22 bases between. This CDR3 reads CASSLPRDSGRQSTDTQYF. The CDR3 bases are TGCGCCAGCAGCTTACCCCGGGACTCGGGCCGACAGAGCACAGATACGCAGTATTTT.

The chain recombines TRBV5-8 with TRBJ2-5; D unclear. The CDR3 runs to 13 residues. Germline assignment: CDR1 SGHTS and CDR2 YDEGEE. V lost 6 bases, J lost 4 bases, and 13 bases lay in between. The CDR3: CASNMARRETQYF. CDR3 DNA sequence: TGTGCCAGCAACATGGCGCGGCGAGAGACCCAGTACTTC.